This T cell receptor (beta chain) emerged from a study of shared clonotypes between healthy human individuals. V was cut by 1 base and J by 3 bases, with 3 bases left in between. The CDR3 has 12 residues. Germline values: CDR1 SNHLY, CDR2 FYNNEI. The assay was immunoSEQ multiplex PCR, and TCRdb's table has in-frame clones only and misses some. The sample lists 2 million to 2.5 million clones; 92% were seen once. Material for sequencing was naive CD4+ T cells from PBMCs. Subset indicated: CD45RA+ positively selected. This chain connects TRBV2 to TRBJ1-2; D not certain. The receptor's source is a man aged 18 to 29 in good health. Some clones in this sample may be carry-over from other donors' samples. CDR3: CASSEDDYGYTF. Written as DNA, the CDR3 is TGTGCCAGCAGTGAAGATGACTATGGCTACACCTTC.